What follows describes a single T cell receptor (beta chain). Original handling: Using reference gene primer amplification, nucleated cell counts were estimated. Clones were read by immunoSEQ multiplex PCR, and TCRdb kept only the in-frame ones, dropping some. V and J calls and clone size are copied from that table; D and trimming were computed from the DNA. The table has tens of thousands of clones, approximately 82% seen once. The CDR3 is made up of 13 amino acids. Germline loops: CDR1 LGHDT, CDR2 YNNKEL (reference sequence). The V end was cut by 4 bases, the J end by 5 bases, with 12 bases between. This sample was included in a study of blood T cell repertoires in COVID-19. On the study more broadly: Both acute and convalescent COVID-19 samples were obtained from the United States, Italy and Spain.

The TCR was taken from a human donor in a cohort sampled during active COVID-19. Sequenced input: peripheral blood. This chain uses TRBV3-1 (or the pseudogene TRBV3-2) with TRBJ2-7; TRBD1 might be the D (6 bases). In DNA form, the CDR3 reads TGTGCCAGCAGCCCCGACGACAGGCACGAGCAGTACTTC. It specifies CASSPDDRHEQYF.